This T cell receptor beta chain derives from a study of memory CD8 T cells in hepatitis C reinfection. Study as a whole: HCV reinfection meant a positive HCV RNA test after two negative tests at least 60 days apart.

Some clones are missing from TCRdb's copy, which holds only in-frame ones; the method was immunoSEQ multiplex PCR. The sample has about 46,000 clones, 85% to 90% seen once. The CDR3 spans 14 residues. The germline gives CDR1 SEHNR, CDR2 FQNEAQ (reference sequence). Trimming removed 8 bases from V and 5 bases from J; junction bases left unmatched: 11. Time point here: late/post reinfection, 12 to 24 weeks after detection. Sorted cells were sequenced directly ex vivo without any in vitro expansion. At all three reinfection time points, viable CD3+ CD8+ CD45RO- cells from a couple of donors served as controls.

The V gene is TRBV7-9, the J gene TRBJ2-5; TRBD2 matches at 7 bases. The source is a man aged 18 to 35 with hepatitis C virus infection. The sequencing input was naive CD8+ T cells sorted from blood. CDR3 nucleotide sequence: TGTGCCAGCCGGGGCCTCCTGCGGGGGGAGACCCAGTACTTC. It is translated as CASRGLLRGETQYF.